This TCR beta chain appears in the sequencing data of a study of early T cells in non-severe SARS-CoV-2 infection. Trimming removed 6 bases from V and 2 bases from J; junction bases left unmatched: 4. This CDR3 comprises 14 residues. Germline V lookup: CDR1 MNHEY, CDR2 SVGAGI. Findings of the study overall: VDJdb matching skewed toward anti-spike CD8 responses, missing private and CD4 specificities.

Researchers tagged individual cDNA molecules with unique molecular identifiers. TCRdb re-derived calls from the 5' RACE reads in MiXCR, one entry per CDR3 protein. Of fewer than 65,000 distinct CDR3 sequences listed, about 9.3% are singletons. The sample holds many counts of this clonotype. What it recognizes is unknown. Sequences were obtained from whole blood. The TCR originated in an adult who was a healthcare worker with PCR-confirmed SARS-CoV-2 infection or an uninfected control (not recorded which). The chain uses TRBV6-5 and TRBJ1-5, with 7 nucleotides matching TRBD1. The CDR3 region has the DNA TGTGCCAGCAGCCTCGACAGGGGCAATCAGCCCCAGCATTTT. Translation gives CASSLDRGNQPQHF.